The 20 T cell receptor beta chains below were found in one sample sequenced in a study of blood T cell repertoires in COVID-19 (dated by TCRdb to about 2020). Libraries were made using the immunoSEQ multiplex PCR assay. TCRdb carries this immuneACCESS record with in-frame sequences only. Its versions omit some clonotypes, under half of them owing to an unresolved V gene in the studies checked, with the rest unexplained. This sample is represented by 150,000 to 200,000 clones; around 82% of them were singletons. The top ten clonotypes cover about 2% of the sample. What was sequenced was peripheral blood. The receptors come from an elderly woman with acute or convalescent COVID-19.

This clone was detected once. The genes are TRBV7-2 and TRBJ1-1, with D possibly matching TRBD1 (6 bases). Trimming took 5 bases from V and 0 from J, leaving 16 bases between them. The germline V gene has CDR1 SGHTA and CDR2 FQGNSA. The CDR3 covers 16 residues. As DNA, the CDR3 is TGTGCCAGCAGCCCTGGACAGACATTTATGAACACTGAAGCTTTCTTT. Protein product: CASSPGQTFMNTEAFF.

This chain connects TRBV30 to TRBJ1-6; the match to TRBD1 covers 12 bases. CDR1 is GTSNPN, CDR2 SVGIG, per germline (reference sequence). The V gene end was trimmed by 7 bases and the J gene end by 10 bases; junction bases not matched to a gene: 14. The CDR3 is 16 amino acids. The DNA for the CDR3 is TGTGCCTTGTACGGGACCGGGACAGGGGGCGGATCACCCCTCCACTTT. Protein sequence: CALYGTGTGGGSPLHF.

The chain couples TRBV2 to TRBJ2-2, with TRBD1 identical over 7 bases. Germline V gene sequence: CDR1 SNHLY, CDR2 FYNNEI. The J segment lost 2 bases and the V segment lost 6 bases, leaving 6 bases of the junction unmatched. The CDR3 has 15 residues. The CDR3 nucleotides are TGTGCCAGCAGGAAGGGGGCCACAAACACCGGGGAGCTGTTTTTT. The encoded protein is CASRKGATNTGELFF.

The chain couples TRBV10-3 to TRBJ2-7, with TRBD1 identical over 9 bases. V lost 10 bases, J lost 4 bases, and 14 bases stayed unmatched. The CDR3 is 15 amino acids. CDR1 and CDR2 from the germline V gene are ENHRY and SYGVKD. CDR3 bases: TGTGCCACCACAGAACCGGGACAGGGTCCATACGAGCAGTACTTC. This codes for CATTEPGQGPYEQYF.

The gene calls are TRBV19 and TRBJ1-4; 7 bases match TRBD1. Trimming at V came to 6 bases and at J to 4 bases, leaving 5 bases not matched to a gene. CDR1 and CDR2 (germline): LNHDA, SQIVND (reference sequence). The CDR3 is 14 amino acids. The CDR3 nucleotides are TGTGCCAGTAGCAGGGACAGAAGTAATGAAAAACTGTTTTTT. Amino acids: CASSRDRSNEKLFF. Supplemented by reference TRBV19 and TRBJ1-4, the full variable domain reads DGGITQSPKYLFRKEGQNVTLSCEQNLNHDAMYWYRQDPGQGLRLIYYSQIVNDFQKGDIAEGYSVSREKKESFPLTVTSAQKNPTAFYLCASSRDRSNEKLFFGSGTQLSVL.

This chain uses TRBV19 with TRBJ2-1, with 9 bases aligning to TRBD1. Germline CDR1 is LNHDA and CDR2 is SQIVND (reference sequence). The V and J ends lost 10 bases and 7 bases, in that order; junction bases with no gene match: 11. The CDR3 has 14 amino acids. CDR3 amino acids: CATRRRGQGNEQFF. The CDR3 bases are TGTGCCACCCGACGTCGGGGACAGGGAAATGAGCAGTTCTTC.

The rearrangement uses TRBV11-1 and TRBJ2-2; the D is unclear. This CDR3 spans 13 amino acids. V lost 2 bases, J lost 2 bases, and 3 bases lay in between. The germline CDR1 and CDR2 sequences are SGHAT and FQDESV (reference sequence). The CDR3 loop is CASSLSNTGELFF. The CDR3 region has the DNA TGTGCCAGCAGCTTATCTAACACCGGGGAGCTGTTTTTT.

This clone was observed once. The chain couples TRBV7-2 to TRBJ2-7, with 7 bases lining up with TRBD2. The CDR3 runs 16 residues. The trim removed 3 bases at V and 0 bases at J, leaving 8 bases unmatched. Germline V gene sequence: CDR1 SGHTA, CDR2 FQGNSA. CDR3 DNA: TGTGCCAGCAGCTTTGAGAGCGGGATTGGCTCCTACGAGCAGTACTTC. It encodes CASSFESGIGSYEQYF.

The chain uses TRBV6-5 and TRBJ1-4; D is uncertain. V shed 6 bases and J shed 8 bases, with 13 bases lying between them. This CDR3 spans 13 amino acids. From germline, CDR1 is MNHEY and CDR2 SVGAGI. CDR3 in amino acids: CASSQASQEKLFF. The CDR3 DNA sequence: TGTGCCAGCAGCCAAGCTAGTCAGGAAAAACTGTTTTTT.

The chain couples TRBV6-2 or TRBV6-3 to TRBJ1-2, with 9 bases fitting TRBD1. The CDR3 has 14 amino acids. Germline V gene sequence: CDR1 MNHEY, CDR2 SVGEGT. The V and J ends lost 6 bases and 12 bases, in that order; junction bases with no gene match: 14. CDR3 sequence (DNA): TGTGCCAGCAGCCCGGACAGGGGACGTGAAGGCCACACCTTC. Amino acid sequence: CASSPDRGREGHTF.

V usage is TRBV27 and J usage is TRBJ2-1; D gene ambiguous. Per the germline V gene, CDR1 is MNHEY and CDR2 is SMNVEV (reference sequence). The CDR3 loop spans 16 amino acids. The ends were cut back, 3 bases at V and 2 bases at J, with 14 bases in the middle. CDR3 in DNA: TGTGCCAGCAGTTTTTTTAGCTCCCCCACCTACAATGAGCAGTTCTTC. This encodes CASSFFSSPTYNEQFF.

The chain uses TRBV5-1 and TRBJ2-3; weak D call: TRBD2 (5 bases). The V end was cut by 6 bases, the J end by 0 bases, with 14 bases between. The CDR3 runs to 15 residues. Per germline, CDR1 SGHRS and CDR2 YFSETQ. Written as DNA, the CDR3 is TGCGCCAGCAATTCGCGAAGCGGAAGCACAGATACGCAGTATTTT. This gives the protein CASNSRSGSTDTQYF.

The chain couples TRBV6-5 to TRBJ2-7, with D uncertain. CDR3 length: 14 residues. V was cut by 6 bases and J by 3 bases, with 15 bases left in between. CDR1 and CDR2 (germline): MNHEY, SVGAGI. The CDR3 DNA reads as TGTGCCAGCAGGCTGTCCGGCGACATCTACGAGCAGTACTTC. This sequence encodes CASRLSGDIYEQYF.

V and J are TRBV7-8 and TRBJ2-1; 9 nucleotides match TRBD1. CDR3 size: 15 residues. J gave up 3 bases and V 5 bases, and 5 bases lay outside the gene matches. The V gene's germline CDR1 is SGHVS and CDR2 FQNEAQ. CDR3 DNA: TGTGCCAGCAGCCTCCGGGACAGGGACTACAATGAGCAGTTCTTC. As protein: CASSLRDRDYNEQFF.

The V and J genes are TRBV7-2 and TRBJ2-7; 9 bases agree with TRBD1. The CDR3 sequence is 14 residues long. Germline assignment: CDR1 SGHTA and CDR2 FQGNSA. With 5 bases clipped from V and 4 bases from J, the junction kept 6 bases outside the gene matches. The CDR3: CASSPTGGEYEQYF. The CDR3 bases are TGTGCCAGCAGCCCAACAGGGGGCGAATACGAGCAGTACTTC. The full variable domain, with the rest looked up from reference TRBV7-2 and TRBJ2-7, is GAGVSQSPSNKVTEKGKDVELRCDPISGHTALYWYRQSLGQGLEFLIYFQGNSAPDKSGLPSDRFSAERTGGSVSTLTIQRTQQEDSAVYLCASSPTGGEYEQYFGPGTRLTVT.

This clone was counted a few times. The chain uses TRBV29-1 and TRBJ1-1; 9 nucleotides agree with TRBD1. Germline lookup yields CDR1 SQVTM and CDR2 ANQGSEA. V shed 7 bases, J shed 4 bases, and the junction held 10 bases outside the gene matches. The CDR3 length is 14 residues. CDR3 DNA: TGCAGCGCCTCCCGGGACAGGGATATCACTGAAGCTTTCTTT. Translated, it gives CSASRDRDITEAFF.

The chain carries TRBV7-8 and TRBJ1-1; D remains unclear. Deletions cut 2 bases from V and 5 bases from J, with 12 bases between. This CDR3 is built from 14 residues. CDR1 and CDR2 from the germline V gene are SGHVS and FQNEAQ. CDR3 sequence: CASSLTRTGTEAFF. CDR3 bases: TGTGCCAGCAGCTTAACAAGAACGGGGACTGAAGCTTTCTTT.

CDR3 region: CAGGAGETSGNTIYF. DNA for the CDR3: TGTGCCGGGGGGGCAGGGGAGACATCTGGAAACACCATATATTTT. This chain connects TRBV6-5 to TRBJ1-3; possibly TRBD1 for D (6 bases). The CDR3 sequence is 15 residues long. Trimming shortened V by 11 bases and J by 1 base, and 18 bases separated the two germline ends. CDR1 and CDR2 (germline): MNHEY, SVGAGI.

The DNA for the CDR3 is TGTGCCAGCAGCAACCTAGCGGGAGTTCCTGAGCAGTTCTTC. Translating it yields CASSNLAGVPEQFF. The V gene is TRBV7-2, the J gene TRBJ2-1; 10 positions match TRBD2. The V gene end was trimmed by 5 bases and the J gene end by 9 bases; junction bases not matched to a gene: 7. Germline V lookup: CDR1 SGHTA, CDR2 FQGNSA. CDR3 size: 14 residues.

The chain carries TRBV28 and TRBJ1-3, with 9 bases lining up with TRBD1. Looked up from germline, CDR1 is MDHEN and CDR2 is SYDVKM. Unmatched junction bases numbered 6, after V lost 6 bases and J lost 0 bases. This CDR3 is built from 16 residues. CDR3 sequence reads: CASRTGTGFSGNTIYF. The CDR3 region has the DNA TGTGCCAGCAGGACCGGGACAGGGTTCTCTGGAAACACCATATATTTT. The complete variable domain, with remaining parts taken from reference TRBV28 and TRBJ1-3, reads DVKVTQSSRYLVKRTGEKVFLECVQDMDHENMFWYRQDPGLGLRLIYFSYDVKMKEKGDIPEGYSVSREKKERFSLILESASTNQTSMYLCASRTGTGFSGNTIYFGEGSWLTVV.